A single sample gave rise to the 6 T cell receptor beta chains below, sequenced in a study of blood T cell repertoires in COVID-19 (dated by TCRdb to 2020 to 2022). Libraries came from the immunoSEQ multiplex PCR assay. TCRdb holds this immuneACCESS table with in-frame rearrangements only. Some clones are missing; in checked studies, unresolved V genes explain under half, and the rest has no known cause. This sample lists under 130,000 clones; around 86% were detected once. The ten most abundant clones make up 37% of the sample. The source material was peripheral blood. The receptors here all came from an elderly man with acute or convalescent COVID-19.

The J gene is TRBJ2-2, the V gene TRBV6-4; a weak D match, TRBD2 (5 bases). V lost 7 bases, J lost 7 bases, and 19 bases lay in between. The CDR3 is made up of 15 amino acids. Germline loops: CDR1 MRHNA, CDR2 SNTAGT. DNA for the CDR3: TGTGCCAGCACCTCCGGTCTAGCTGGCGGCGGGGAGCTGTTTTTT. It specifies CASTSGLAGGGELFF.

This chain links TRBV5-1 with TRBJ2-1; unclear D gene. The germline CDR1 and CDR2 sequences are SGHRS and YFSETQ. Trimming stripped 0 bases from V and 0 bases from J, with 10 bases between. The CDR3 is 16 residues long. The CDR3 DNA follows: TGCGCCAGCAGCTTGGCCGACTCTAGCTCCTACAATGAGCAGTTCTTC. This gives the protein CASSLADSSSYNEQFF.

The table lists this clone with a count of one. Here the CDR3 reads CSATTGTANYGYTF. Here the CDR3 DNA reads TGCAGCGCTACGACCGGGACAGCTAACTATGGCTACACCTTC. V is TRBV29-1 and J is TRBJ1-2, with 7 bases lining up with TRBD1. V lost 7 bases and J lost 0; bases outside the gene matches: 8. CDR1 and CDR2 (germline): SQVTM, ANQGSEA. CDR3 length: 14 residues.

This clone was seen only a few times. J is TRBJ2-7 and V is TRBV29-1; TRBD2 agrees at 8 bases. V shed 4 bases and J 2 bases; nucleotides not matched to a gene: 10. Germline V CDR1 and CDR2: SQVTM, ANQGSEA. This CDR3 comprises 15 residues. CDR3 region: CSVAAHTSGPYEQYF. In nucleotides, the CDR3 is TGCAGCGTTGCGGCCCATACTAGCGGTCCCTACGAGCAGTACTTC.

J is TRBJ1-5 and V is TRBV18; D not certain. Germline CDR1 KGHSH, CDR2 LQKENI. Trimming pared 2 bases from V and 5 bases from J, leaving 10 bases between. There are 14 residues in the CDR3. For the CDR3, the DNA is TGTGCCAGCTCACCAACGGACTACGATCAGCCCCAGCATTTT. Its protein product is CASSPTDYDQPQHF.

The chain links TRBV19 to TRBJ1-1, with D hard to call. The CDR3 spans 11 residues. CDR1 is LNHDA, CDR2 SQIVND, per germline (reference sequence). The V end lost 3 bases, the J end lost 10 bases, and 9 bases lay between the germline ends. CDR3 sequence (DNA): TGTGCCAGTAGTATTGGTCGGGGAGCTTTCTTT. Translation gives CASSIGRGAFF.